The 8 T cell receptor beta chains below all came from one sample that was sequenced in a study of memory CD4+ T cells and cytomegalovirus serostatus (dated by TCRdb to the late 2010s). Libraries were prepared through the immunoSEQ multiplex PCR assay. TCRdb retrieved this table from immuneACCESS and kept in-frame rearrangements only. Not all clones are present; in checked studies, unresolved V genes account for under half, and no reason is known for the remainder. The sample table contains roughly 64,000 clones; only one count was recorded for 77% of them. The ten top clones hold roughly 1% of the sample. Single viable CD3+CD4+CD8-CD45RO+ cells were sorted as memory CD4+ T cells on a FACSAria II. Sequenced: memory CD4+ T cells from blood. The receptors were sampled from an adult in good health and CMV-seronegative.

The chain employs TRBV18 and TRBJ2-7; a possible D gene is TRBD2 (6 bases). V was cut by 0 bases and J by 3 bases, with 15 bases left in between. The CDR3 is made up of 16 amino acids. Germline V gene sequence: CDR1 KGHSH, CDR2 LQKENI. The CDR3 loop is CASSPPSSRGFYEQYF. CDR3 nucleotide sequence: TGTGCCAGCTCACCACCTTCTTCTCGGGGGTTCTACGAGCAGTACTTC. The full variable domain, completed using reference TRBV18 and TRBJ2-7, is NAGVMQNPRHLVRRRGQEARLRCSPMKGHSHVYWYRQLPEEGLKFMVYLQKENIIDESGMPKERFSAEFPKEGPSILRIQQVVRGDSAAYFCASSPPSSRGFYEQYFGPGTRLTVT.

V is TRBV6-1 and J is TRBJ1-5, with 8 positions matching TRBD1. Germline lookup yields CDR1 MNHNS and CDR2 SASEGT. This CDR3 comprises 15 residues. J was trimmed by 3 bases and V by 10 bases; bases with no gene match: 11. CDR3 region: CATRQGKLHNQPQHF. CDR3 DNA: TGTGCCACTCGACAGGGGAAGCTCCACAATCAGCCCCAGCATTTT.

This clone has just one count. This chain links TRBV11-2 with TRBJ2-2, with D tentatively TRBD2 (6 bases). The CDR3 consists of 16 residues. Germline V gene data show CDR1 as SGHAT and CDR2 as FQNNGV. Trimming left V 4 bases short and J 2 bases short, with 14 bases between. The CDR3 sequence is CASSWIVSGNTGELFF. The CDR3 DNA follows: TGTGCCAGCAGCTGGATCGTTAGCGGAAACACCGGGGAGCTGTTTTTT.

The chain recombines TRBV4-3 with TRBJ2-7; 14 bases line up with TRBD2. Germline assignment: CDR1 LGHNA and CDR2 YSLEER. This CDR3 region has 21 residues. The V gene end was trimmed by 0 bases and the J gene end by 3 bases; junction bases not matched to a gene: 16. CDR3 loop: CASSQDIPRTSGRKLSYEQYF. CDR3 DNA: TGCGCCAGCAGCCAAGACATACCCAGGACTAGCGGGAGGAAGTTGAGCTACGAGCAGTACTTC.

V and J are TRBV18 and TRBJ2-1, with a tentative D call TRBD1 (5 bases). CDR1 and CDR2 (germline): KGHSH, LQKENI. Trimming took off 1 base at V and 0 bases at J, with 7 bases between the two ends. The CDR3 is 15 amino acids. The CDR3 bases are TGTGCCAGCTCACCACTTGACAGCTCCTACAATGAGCAGTTCTTC. Its translation: CASSPLDSSYNEQFF. The full variable domain, completed using reference TRBV18 and TRBJ2-1, is NAGVMQNPRHLVRRRGQEARLRCSPMKGHSHVYWYRQLPEEGLKFMVYLQKENIIDESGMPKERFSAEFPKEGPSILRIQQVVRGDSAAYFCASSPLDSSYNEQFFGPGTRLTVL.

This clone was found a few times. The V call is TRBV7-9, the J call TRBJ1-4; D is ambiguous. The CDR3 contains 14 residues. The V and J ends lost 2 bases and 6 bases respectively, with 10 bases between them. Germline CDR1 and CDR2: SEHNR and FQNEAQ (reference sequence). The CDR3 DNA reads TGTGCCAGCAGCTTAAACACGGGTGATGAAAAACTGTTTTTT. Its translation is CASSLNTGDEKLFF. The full variable domain, its missing parts supplied by reference TRBV7-9 and TRBJ1-4, is DTGVSQNPRHKITKRGQNVTFRCDPISEHNRLYWYRQTLGQGPEFLTYFQNEAQLEKSRLLSDRFSAERPKGSFSTLEIQRTEQGDSAMYLCASSLNTGDEKLFFGSGTQLSVL.

The chain recombines TRBV13 with TRBJ1-5, with 8 bases lining up with TRBD1. CDR3 size: 16 residues. V shed 0 bases and J 7 bases; nucleotides not matched to a gene: 8. Germline-derived CDR1 and CDR2 are PRHDT and FYEKMQ (reference sequence). CDR3 residues: CASSLGRTGSGQPQHF. The CDR3 DNA reads as TGTGCCAGCAGCTTAGGGCGGACAGGGAGTGGGCAGCCCCAGCATTTT.

The chain links TRBV7-2 to TRBJ1-5; a weak D match, TRBD1 (6 bases). CDR3 size: 14 residues. Per the germline V gene, CDR1 is SGHTA and CDR2 is FQGNSA. The germline V and J ends were trimmed by 5 bases and 6 bases, with 14 bases remaining between them. Here the CDR3 DNA reads TGTGCCAGCAGCCTTGACAGGAGGAGTCAGCCCCAGCATTTT. Its protein product is CASSLDRRSQPQHF. Supplemented by reference TRBV7-2 and TRBJ1-5, the full variable domain reads GAGVSQSPSNKVTEKGKDVELRCDPISGHTALYWYRQSLGQGLEFLIYFQGNSAPDKSGLPSDRFSAERTGGSVSTLTIQRTQQEDSAVYLCASSLDRRSQPQHFGDGTRLSIL.